These 20 T cell receptor beta chains were sequenced from one sample in a study of blood T cells in healthy people across ages. Together with a sample-barcoded 5' primer, a J-beta primer mix was included in a second PCR lasting about 7 to 11 cycles. TCRdb ran MiXCR on the 5' RACE reads and lists one entry per CDR3 protein. Counted here are approximately 360,000 distinct CDR3 sequences, 50% to 60% occurring once; the ten biggest clones make up around 53%. What was sequenced was blood. Receptors were obtained from a man between 60 and 75 years old in good health.

The chain has TRBV20-1 and TRBJ2-3; D possibly corresponds to TRBD2 (6 bases). CDR1 and CDR2 (germline): DFQATT, SNEGSKA (reference sequence). The CDR3 runs to 16 residues. V was clipped by 6 bases and J by 0 bases, with 19 bases between them. This chain's CDR3 is CSAATNPSDSTDTQYF. CDR3 sequence (DNA): TGCAGTGCCGCCACTAACCCTAGCGACAGCACAGATACGCAGTATTTT.

The rearrangement uses TRBV3-1 and TRBJ2-7, with D possibly matching TRBD2 (5 bases). The CDR3 is 12 amino acids. Germline CDR1 LGHDT, CDR2 YNNKEL (reference sequence). The ends were cut back, 3 bases at V and 7 bases at J, with 10 bases in the middle. Written as DNA, the CDR3 is TGTGCCAGCAGCCAGCTAGGGAGAGAGCAGTACTTC. This encodes CASSQLGREQYF.

The V and J genes are TRBV20-1 and TRBJ2-4, with 13 bases aligning to TRBD2. Judging by the DNA end, TRBJ2-7 fits better; the J call may be wrong. This CDR3 comprises 13 residues. Germline lookup yields CDR1 DFQATT and CDR2 SNEGSKA (reference sequence). DNA of the CDR3: TGCAGTGCTCGGACTAGCGGGAGCTTCGAGCAGTACTTC. It translates to CSARTSGSFEQYF.

This clonotype showed up just a few times. CDR3 sequence: CASSSTGSSYEQYF. The CDR3 bases are TGTGCCAGCAGTTCGACAGGGTCTTCCTACGAGCAGTACTTC. The rearrangement links TRBV6-5 to TRBJ2-7, with 7 positions matching TRBD1. There are 14 residues in the CDR3. Trimming at V came to 4 bases and at J to 1 base, leaving 4 bases not matched to a gene. Per germline, CDR1 MNHEY and CDR2 SVGAGI.

This clonotype was observed at least ten times. This sequence joins TRBV12-3 or TRBV12-4 and TRBJ2-7; D is undetermined. V was cut by 2 bases and J by 0 bases, with 5 bases left in between. This CDR3 spans 13 amino acids. Here the CDR3 DNA reads TGTGCCAGCAGTTTACAGTCCTCCTACGAGCAGTACTTC. Its translation is CASSLQSSYEQYF.

The V gene is TRBV20-1, the J gene TRBJ2-1, with TRBD2 as a possible D gene (5 bases). Germline V gene data show CDR1 as DFQATT and CDR2 as SNEGSKA (reference sequence). This CDR3 contains 11 residues. Trimming removed 7 bases at V and 5 bases at J, with 9 bases between. CDR3 sequence (DNA): TGCAGTGGCTTGCGGGACAATGAGCAGTTCTTC. It translates to CSGLRDNEQFF.

The chain uses TRBV7-8 and TRBJ2-7; D might be TRBD1 or TRBD2, each matching 5 bases. Trimming pared 2 bases from V and 0 bases from J, leaving 20 bases between. The CDR3 loop spans 18 amino acids. Germline CDR1 and CDR2: SGHVS and FQNEAQ. CDR3 DNA sequence: TGTGCCAGCAGCTTAATCAGTGGGGGTGACAGATTCTCCTACGAGCAGTACTTC. Its protein product is CASSLISGGDRFSYEQYF. Based on the CDR3 plus reference TRBV7-8 and TRBJ2-7, the full variable domain is GAGVSQSPRYKVAKRGQDVALRCDPISGHVSLFWYQQALGQGPEFLTYFQNEAQLDKSGLPSDRFFAERPEGSVSTLKIQRTQQEDSAVYLCASSLISGGDRFSYEQYFGPGTRLTVT.

The chain combines TRBV7-2 with TRBJ2-2; 10 bases align to TRBD2. The CDR3 covers 15 residues. CDR1 is SGHTA and CDR2 is FQGNSA in the germline V gene. J lost 5 bases, V lost 5 bases, and 5 bases had no gene match. CDR3 coding DNA: TGTGCCAGCAGCCCCACTAGCGGGGTTACCGGGGAGCTGTTTTTT. Residues: CASSPTSGVTGELFF. The variable domain in full, with the rest retrieved from reference TRBV7-2 and TRBJ2-2, is GAGVSQSPSNKVTEKGKDVELRCDPISGHTALYWYRQSLGQGLEFLIYFQGNSAPDKSGLPSDRFSAERTGGSVSTLTIQRTQQEDSAVYLCASSPTSGVTGELFFGEGSRLTVL.

V and J are TRBV7-2 and TRBJ1-5, with unresolved D. Trimming pared 2 bases from V and 4 bases from J, leaving 12 bases between. The CDR3 is 15 residues long. Per germline, CDR1 SGHTA and CDR2 FQGNSA. CDR3 bases: TGTGCCAGCAGCTTAAGCCACAATACGAATCAGCCCCAGCATTTT. Its translation: CASSLSHNTNQPQHF.

Turning to this clonotype: Sequence at one end of the junction differs from germline and may be a read error. Here the CDR3 reads CASSLVASGSTGTQYF. As DNA, the CDR3 is TGCGCCAGCAGCTTGGTCGCTAGCGGGAGCACAGGTACGCAGTATTTT. The J gene is TRBJ2-3, the V gene TRBV5-1; 10 bases match TRBD2. In germline, CDR1 is SGHRS, CDR2 YFSETQ. There are 16 residues in the CDR3.

J is TRBJ2-4 and V is TRBV20-1; 10 bases fit TRBD1. TRBJ2-7 explains the end of the DNA better; the J call may be wrong. This CDR3 is built from 18 residues. CDR1 DFQATT and CDR2 SNEGSKA come from the germline V gene (reference sequence). The CDR3 region has the DNA TGCAGTGCTAGGCGATATAGCCTCCGGGACAGGGGCAACTACGAGCAGTACTTC. Translation: CSARRYSLRDRGNYEQYF.

The CDR3 protein is CASSQGGKGYEQYF. CDR3 nucleotides: TGCGCCAGCAGTCAGGGGGGAAAGGGGTACGAGCAGTACTTC. The genes are TRBV4-3 and TRBJ2-7; D might be TRBD1 (7 bases). Germline-derived CDR1 and CDR2 are LGHNA and YSLEER. The CDR3 extends over 14 amino acids. Trimming left V 6 bases short and J 4 bases short, with 16 bases between.

In its sample, this clonotype was seen a few times. The chain combines TRBV28 with TRBJ2-7, with D unresolved. Germline V gene data show CDR1 as MDHEN and CDR2 as SYDVKM. Between the trimmed V and J ends, which lost 6 bases and 12 bases, there was a span of 21 bases. The CDR3 is 13 amino acids. In DNA, the CDR3 is TGTGCCAGCAGGACGATCGGGCCGTCTCCTTCGTACTTC. It is translated as CASRTIGPSPSYF.

Notes on this clonotype: One junction end disagrees with the germline gene, perhaps due to a read error. The CDR3 DNA is TGCGCCAGCAGCGTAGCACAGGATTACGAGCAGTACTTC. As protein: CASSVAQDYEQYF. V gene TRBV9 combines with J gene TRBJ2-5; TRBD1 is a possible D gene (5 bases). The J call may be mistaken, given a closer DNA end match to TRBJ2-7. The CDR3 is 13 amino acids. From germline, CDR1 is SGDLS and CDR2 YYNGEE.

This chain joins TRBV28 and TRBJ2-7, with D tentatively TRBD1 (6 bases). Germline CDR1 is MDHEN and CDR2 is SYDVKM. The V end was cut by 4 bases, the J end by 1 base, with 14 bases between. There are 15 residues in the CDR3. CDR3 residues: CASSSPGAASYEQYF. The CDR3 region has the DNA TGTGCCAGCAGTTCCCCAGGGGCGGCTTCCTACGAGCAGTACTTC.

The genes are TRBV5-1 and TRBJ1-1; no firm D call. The CDR3 consists of 14 residues. Trimming cost V 0 bases and J 1 base, with 7 bases left between them. Germline loops: CDR1 SGHRS, CDR2 YFSETQ. CDR3 sequence: CASSLGSPNTEAFF. For the CDR3, the DNA is TGCGCCAGCAGCTTGGGCAGCCCGAACACTGAAGCTTTCTTT. Full variable domain (outside the CDR3, taken from reference TRBV5-1 and TRBJ1-1): KAGVTQTPRYLIKTRGQQVTLSCSPISGHRSVSWYQQTPGQGLQFLFEYFSETQRNKGNFPGRFSGRQFSNSRSEMNVSTLELGDSALYLCASSLGSPNTEAFFGQGTRLTVV.

The chain links TRBV7-2 to TRBJ2-5, with a possible D match to TRBD1 (5 bases). V lost 5 bases and J 5 bases, leaving 15 bases between the germline ends. Per germline, CDR1 SGHTA and CDR2 FQGNSA. CDR3 length equals 14 residues. CDR3: CASSRTVRAETQYF. The CDR3, as DNA: TGTGCCAGCAGCCGAACCGTCAGGGCGGAGACCCAGTACTTC.

This clonotype was counted only a few times. One end of the junction fails to match germline, which may point to a read error. The V and J genes are TRBV7-2 and TRBJ1-2, with D possibly matching TRBD1 (5 bases). Germline CDR1 is SGHTA and CDR2 is FQGNSA. The CDR3 is made up of 13 amino acids. CDR3 residues: CACSPQGNYGYTF. The CDR3 coding sequence is TGTGCCTGCAGCCCCCAGGGCAACTATGGCTACACCTTC. The full variable domain, completed using reference TRBV7-2 and TRBJ1-2, is GAGVSQSPSNKVTEKGKDVELRCDPISGHTALYWYRQSLGQGLEFLIYFQGNSAPDKSGLPSDRFSAERTGGSVSTLTIQRTQQEDSAVYLCACSPQGNYGYTFGSGTRLTVV.

The chain couples TRBV6-6 to TRBJ2-5, with D perhaps TRBD1 or TRBD2 (6 bases each). CDR3 length: 14 residues. Trimming took 7 bases from V and 11 from J, leaving 23 bases between them. Germline V gene data show CDR1 as MNHNY and CDR2 as SVGAGI (reference sequence). The CDR3 DNA sequence: TGTGCCAGCACCCCGCCAGGGGAGGTTAGAGAGCAGTACTTC. Amino acids: CASTPPGEVREQYF.

The chain employs TRBV30 and TRBJ2-4; 9 nucleotides line up with TRBD2. The end of the DNA aligns better with TRBJ2-7, so the J call may be wrong. The CDR3 has 14 residues. Germline CDR1 is GTSNPN and CDR2 is SVGIG (reference sequence). In DNA form, the CDR3 reads TGTGCCTTCGGGCGGGAGGGCCTAAGGAACGAGCAGTACTTC. Its protein product is CAFGREGLRNEQYF.